A selection of T cell receptor beta chains follows, all from one sample in a study of shared clonotypes between healthy human individuals. Sequenced by immunoSEQ multiplex PCR; TCRdb stores in-frame clones only, minus some. The sample holds fewer than 3 million clones; 85% to 95% are singletons and the top ten take about 0.36%. Material for sequencing was naive CD4+ T cells from PBMCs. The source of these receptors is a man younger than 35 in good health. Some clones in this sample may be carry-over from other donors' samples. CDR3s include the opening cysteine and the closing phenylalanine or tryptophan. A D gene is named only where the DNA matches it firmly. Only part of the rows carry a size: once, few, many, or a class if the clone is expanded.

once | - | 16 | TRBJ2-2 | TRBV28 | TGTGCCAGCAGTTTAAGGATAGCGACGAACACCGGGGAGCTGTTTTTT | CASSLRIATNTGELFF
- | - | 15 | TRBJ2-5 | TRBV2 | TGTGCCAGCAGTCCGAGGGAGGTGGGGAAAGAGACCCAGTACTTC | CASSPREVGKETQYF
- | - | 15 | TRBJ1-2 | TRBV29-1 | TGCAGCGTTGAATCCCGGGGAGATTCTAACTATGGCTACACCTTC | CSVESRGDSNYGYTF
- | - | 12 | TRBJ1-1 | TRBV30 | TGTGCCTGGAATGGGCGGGGGGGAGAAGCTTTCTTT | CAWNGRGGEAFF
once | - | 15 | TRBJ1-2 | TRBV7-2 | TGTGCCAGCACCCCCGTTCGGGGGGGGTTGCGAGGCTACACCTTC | CASTPVRGGLRGYTF
- | TRBD1 | 14 | TRBJ2-3 | TRBV29-1 | TGCAGCGTTGAAGAGGTACAGGGGCCAGATACGCAGTATTTT | CSVEEVQGPDTQYF
- | - | 11 | TRBJ2-4 | TRBV2 | TGTGCCAGCATGACCCGAAACATTCAGTACTTC | CASMTRNIQYF
- | - | 12 | TRBJ1-1 | TRBV28 | TGTGCCAGTTTGGCTTTGAACACTGAAGCTTTCTTT | CASLALNTEAFF
- | - | 11 | TRBJ1-5 | TRBV28 | TGTGCCAGCAGTTTATCTCAGCCCCAGCATTTT | CASSLSQPQHF
- | - | 15 | TRBJ2-7 | TRBV18 | TGTGCCAGCTCACCAACAGGGACCGAGACCTACGAGCAGTACTTC | CASSPTGTETYEQYF
- | - | 16 | TRBJ2-6 | TRBV7-2 | TGTGCCAGCAGCCCAGAATCAGGCTCTGGGGCCAACGTCCTGACTTTC | CASSPESGSGANVLTF
- | - | 14 | TRBJ2-3 | TRBV19 | TGTGCCAGTAGTATCGACTCCGCCACAGATACGCAGTATTTT | CASSIDSATDTQYF
- | TRBD2 | 12 | TRBJ2-7 | TRBV30 | TGTGCCTGGAGTGTAACTAGCGGAGTCCCATACTTC | CAWSVTSGVPYF
- | TRBD1 | 15 | TRBJ2-7 | TRBV5-6 | TGTGCCAGCAGCTTAAGACAGGGGGGTTCCTACGAGCAGTACTTC | CASSLRQGGSYEQYF
few | - | 13 | TRBJ1-1 | TRBV27 | TGTGCCAGCAGTTTATGGAGGAACACTGAAGCTTTCTTT | CASSLWRNTEAFF
- | TRBD2 | 15 | TRBJ2-7 | TRBV5-1 | TGCGCCAGCAGCTCGATAGGGACTACCTCCTACGAGCAGTACTTC | CASSSIGTTSYEQYF
- | TRBD2 | 16 | TRBJ2-1 | TRBV5-1 | TGCGCCAGCAGCTTACTAGCGGATAGCTCCTACAATGAGCAGTTCTTC | CASSLLADSSYNEQFF
- | - | 13 | TRBJ2-2 | TRBV7-2 | TGTGCCAGCAGGGACCCCGGGACACCCAAGCTGTTTTTT | CASRDPGTPKLFF
- | TRBD1 | 17 | TRBJ2-7 | TRBV7-2 | TGTGCCAGCAGCTTCCGCTTGGGACAGGGGCCTTCTTACGAGCAGTACTTC | CASSFRLGQGPSYEQYF
- | - | 14 | TRBJ1-3 | TRBV13 | TGTGCCAGCAGCTTTTGGAGTTCTGGAAACACCATATATTTT | CASSFWSSGNTIYF
- | - | 14 | TRBJ2-2 | TRBV15 | TGTGCCACCAGCAGAGAACTAACCACCGGGGAGCTGTTTTTT | CATSRELTTGELFF
- | - | 14 | TRBJ1-1 | TRBV19 | TGTGCCAGTAGTATAGGTAGGGAAGGCACTGAAGCTTTCTTT | CASSIGREGTEAFF
- | - | 17 | TRBJ2-5 | TRBV28 | TGTGCCAGCAGTTTGGCCCGGTACACAGGGCGCAAAGAGACCCAGTACTTC | CASSLARYTGRKETQYF
- | - | 15 | TRBJ2-1 | TRBV5-5 | TGTGCCAGCAGCGCATCCGGGACGGGGGACGGTGAGCAGTTCTTC | CASSASGTGDGEQFF
- | TRBD1 | 19 | TRBJ2-7 | TRBV7-9 | TGTGCCAGCAGCCTCCGGACAGGGGGCGACGTGCGGGTCTCCTACGAGCAGTACTTC | CASSLRTGGDVRVSYEQYF
- | - | 13 | TRBJ2-2 | TRBV6-5 | TGTGCCAGCAGTCAGACTGGACAAAGGGAGCTGTTTTTT | CASSQTGQRELFF
once | - | 13 | TRBJ2-5 | TRBV2 | TGTGCCAGCAGTGACGTGGGAGGAGAGACCCAGTACTTC | CASSDVGGETQYF
- | - | 13 | TRBJ1-1 | TRBV2 | TGTGCCAGCAGTCCAGACACAGGAACTGAAGCTTTCTTT | CASSPDTGTEAFF
- | - | 15 | TRBJ1-3 | TRBV5-1 | TGCGCCAGCAGCTTGACCGGGATCTCTGGAAACACCATATATTTT | CASSLTGISGNTIYF
- | - | 14 | TRBJ1-5 | TRBV28 | TGTGCCAGCAGATCCGGGGGTAGCAATCAGCCCCAGCATTTT | CASRSGGSNQPQHF
- | - | 14 | TRBJ2-7 | TRBV5-1 | TGCGCCAGCAGCTTGGGACCCAGATCTGCCGAGCAGTACTTC | CASSLGPRSAEQYF
- | TRBD2 | 16 | TRBJ2-3 | TRBV5-1 | TGCGCCAGCAGCTTGGCACTAGCGGGAGCTACAGATACGCAGTATTTT | CASSLALAGATDTQYF
- | TRBD1 | 16 | TRBJ1-1 | TRBV4-2 | TGTGCCAGCAGCCCAGGACAGGGGGCCTCGAACACTGAAGCTTTCTTT | CASSPGQGASNTEAFF
- | - | 12 | TRBJ2-5 | TRBV7-2 | TGTGCCAGCAGCTTATCCGGGGAGACCCAGTACTTC | CASSLSGETQYF